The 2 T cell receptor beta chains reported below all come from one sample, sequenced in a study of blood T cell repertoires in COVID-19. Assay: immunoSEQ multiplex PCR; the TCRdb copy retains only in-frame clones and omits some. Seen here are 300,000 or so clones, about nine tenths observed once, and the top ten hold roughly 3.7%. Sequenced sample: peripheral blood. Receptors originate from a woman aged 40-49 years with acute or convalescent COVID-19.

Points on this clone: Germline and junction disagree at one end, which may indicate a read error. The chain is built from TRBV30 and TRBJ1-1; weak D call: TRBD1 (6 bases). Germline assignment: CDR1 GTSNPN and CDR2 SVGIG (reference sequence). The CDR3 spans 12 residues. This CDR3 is CAWEQGNAEAFF. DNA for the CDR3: TGTGCCTGGGAGCAGGGGAACGCTGAAGCTTTCTTT. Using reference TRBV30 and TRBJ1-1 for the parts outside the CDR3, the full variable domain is SQTIHQWPATLVQPVGSPLSLECTVEGTSNPNLYWYRQAAGRGLQLLFYSVGIGQISSEVPQNLSASRPQDRQFILSSKKLLLSDSGFYLCAWEQGNAEAFFGQGTRLTVV.

CDR3 DNA sequence: TGTGCCAGCAGCCTTGGACAGAACACCGGGGAGCTGTTTTTT. The encoded protein is CASSLGQNTGELFF. The chain is built from TRBV11-2 and TRBJ2-2, with D possibly TRBD1 on 5 matching bases. V was shortened by 5 bases and J by 1 base, with 8 bases between the two germline ends. Per germline, CDR1 SGHAT and CDR2 FQNNGV. The CDR3 length is 14 residues.